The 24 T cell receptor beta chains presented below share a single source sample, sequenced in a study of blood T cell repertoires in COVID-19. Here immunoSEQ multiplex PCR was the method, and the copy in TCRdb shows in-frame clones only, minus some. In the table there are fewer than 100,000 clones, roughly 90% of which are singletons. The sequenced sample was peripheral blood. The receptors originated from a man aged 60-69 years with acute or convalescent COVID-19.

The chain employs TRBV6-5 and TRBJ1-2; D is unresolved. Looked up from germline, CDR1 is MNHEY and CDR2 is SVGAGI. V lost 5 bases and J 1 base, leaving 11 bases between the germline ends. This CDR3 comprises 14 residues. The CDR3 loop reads CASSREFGNYGYTF. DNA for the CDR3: TGTGCCAGCAGTAGGGAGTTTGGTAACTATGGCTACACCTTC.

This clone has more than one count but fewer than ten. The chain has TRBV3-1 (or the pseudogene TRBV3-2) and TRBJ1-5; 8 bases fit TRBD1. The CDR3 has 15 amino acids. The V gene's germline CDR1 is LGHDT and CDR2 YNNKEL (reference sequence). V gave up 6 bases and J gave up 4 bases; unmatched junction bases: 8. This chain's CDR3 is CASSEQGARNQPQHF. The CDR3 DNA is TGTGCCAGCAGTGAGCAGGGGGCACGAAATCAGCCCCAGCATTTT.

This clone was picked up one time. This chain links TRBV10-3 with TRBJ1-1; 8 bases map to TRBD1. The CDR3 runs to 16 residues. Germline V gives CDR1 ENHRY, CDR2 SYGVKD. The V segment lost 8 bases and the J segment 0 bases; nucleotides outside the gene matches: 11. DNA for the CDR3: TGTGCCATCGTTGACCGAGACAGGGGAATGAACACTGAAGCTTTCTTT. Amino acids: CAIVDRDRGMNTEAFF.

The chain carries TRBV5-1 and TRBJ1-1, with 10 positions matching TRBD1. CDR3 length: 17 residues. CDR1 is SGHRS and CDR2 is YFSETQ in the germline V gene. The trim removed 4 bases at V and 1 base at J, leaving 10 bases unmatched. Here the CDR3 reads CASSHSGQGERNTEAFF. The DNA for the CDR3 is TGCGCCAGCAGCCACTCCGGACAGGGGGAAAGGAACACTGAAGCTTTCTTT. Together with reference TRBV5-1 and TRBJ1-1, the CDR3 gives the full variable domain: KAGVTQTPRYLIKTRGQQVTLSCSPISGHRSVSWYQQTPGQGLQFLFEYFSETQRNKGNFPGRFSGRQFSNSRSEMNVSTLELGDSALYLCASSHSGQGERNTEAFFGQGTRLTVV.

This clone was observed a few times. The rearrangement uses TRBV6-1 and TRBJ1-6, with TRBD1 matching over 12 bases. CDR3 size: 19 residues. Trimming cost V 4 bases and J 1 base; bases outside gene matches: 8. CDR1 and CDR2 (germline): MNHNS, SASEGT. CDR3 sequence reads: CASSGPGQGAGSYNSPLHF. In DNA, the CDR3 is TGTGCCAGCAGTGGTCCGGGACAGGGGGCCGGATCCTATAATTCACCCCTCCACTTT.

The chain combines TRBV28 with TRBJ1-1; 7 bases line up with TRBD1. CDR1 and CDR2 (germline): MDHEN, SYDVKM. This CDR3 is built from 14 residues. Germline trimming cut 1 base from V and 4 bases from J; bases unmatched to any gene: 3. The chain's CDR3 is CASSLSPGGTEAFF. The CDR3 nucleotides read TGTGCCAGCAGTTTATCGCCAGGGGGCACTGAAGCTTTCTTT. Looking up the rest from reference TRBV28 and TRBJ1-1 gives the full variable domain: DVKVTQSSRYLVKRTGEKVFLECVQDMDHENMFWYRQDPGLGLRLIYFSYDVKMKEKGDIPEGYSVSREKKERFSLILESASTNQTSMYLCASSLSPGGTEAFFGQGTRLTVV.

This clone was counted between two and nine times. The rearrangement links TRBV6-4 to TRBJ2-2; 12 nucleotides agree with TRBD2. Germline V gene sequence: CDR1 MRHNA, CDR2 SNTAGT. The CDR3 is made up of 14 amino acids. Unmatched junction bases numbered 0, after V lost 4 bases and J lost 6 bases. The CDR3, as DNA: TGTGCCAGCAGTGGACTAGCGGGAGCCGGGGAGCTGTTTTTT. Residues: CASSGLAGAGELFF.

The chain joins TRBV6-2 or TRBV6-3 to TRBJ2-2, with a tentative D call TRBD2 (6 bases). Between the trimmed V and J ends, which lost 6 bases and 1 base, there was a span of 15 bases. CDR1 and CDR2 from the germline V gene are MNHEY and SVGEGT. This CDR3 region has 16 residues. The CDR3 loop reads CASSYTRGRNTGELFF. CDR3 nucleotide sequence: TGTGCCAGCAGCTATACCCGGGGGAGGAACACCGGGGAGCTGTTTTTT.

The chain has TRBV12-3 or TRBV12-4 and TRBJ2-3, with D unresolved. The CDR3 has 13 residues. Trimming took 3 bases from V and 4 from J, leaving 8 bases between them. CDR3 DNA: TGTGCCAGCAGTTTTAATCGGGCAGATACGCAGTATTTT. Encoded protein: CASSFNRADTQYF.

CDR3 loop: CASSYGTKNTEAFF. The CDR3 DNA reads TGTGCCAGCAGTTACGGGACAAAGAACACTGAAGCTTTCTTT. This sequence joins TRBV6-6 and TRBJ1-1, with D possibly being TRBD1 (6 bases). CDR1 and CDR2 (germline): MNHNY, SVGAGI (reference sequence). The CDR3 is made up of 14 amino acids. V lost 2 bases to trimming and J lost 1 base, with 8 bases between them.

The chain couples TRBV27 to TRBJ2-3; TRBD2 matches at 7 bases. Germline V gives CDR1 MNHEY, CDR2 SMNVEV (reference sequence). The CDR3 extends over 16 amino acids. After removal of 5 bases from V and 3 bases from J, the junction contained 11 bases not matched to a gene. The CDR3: CASSRILAALTDTQYF. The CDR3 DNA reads TGTGCCAGCAGTCGAATTCTAGCGGCTTTGACAGATACGCAGTATTTT.

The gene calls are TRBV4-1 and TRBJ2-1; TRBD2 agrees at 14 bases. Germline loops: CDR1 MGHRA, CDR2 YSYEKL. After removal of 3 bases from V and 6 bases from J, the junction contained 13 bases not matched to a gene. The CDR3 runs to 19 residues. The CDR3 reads CASSQTSGRANSSVNEQFF. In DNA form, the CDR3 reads TGCGCCAGCAGCCAGACTAGCGGGAGGGCCAACTCGTCAGTCAATGAGCAGTTCTTC.

CDR3: CAARWDSSYNEQFF. The CDR3 DNA is TGTGCCGCCCGGTGGGACAGCTCCTACAATGAGCAGTTCTTC. This sequence joins TRBV6-1 and TRBJ2-1; 7 bases agree with TRBD1. Germline CDR1 is MNHNS and CDR2 is SASEGT. The CDR3 has 14 residues. Trimming cost V 11 bases and J 0 bases; bases outside gene matches: 7.

CDR3 amino acids: CASSAGTGHTGELFF. The CDR3 region has the DNA TGCGCCAGCAGCGCCGGGACAGGGCACACCGGGGAGCTGTTTTTT. The J gene is TRBJ2-2, the V gene TRBV5-1, with 9 bases matching TRBD1. Per germline, CDR1 SGHRS and CDR2 YFSETQ. The CDR3 has 15 residues. The V and J ends lost 4 bases and 3 bases, in that order; junction bases with no gene match: 4.

CDR3 loop: CSVSRAGKETQYF. DNA for the CDR3: TGCAGCGTTTCGAGGGCAGGCAAAGAGACCCAGTACTTC. The rearrangement links TRBV29-1 to TRBJ2-5, with a possible D match to TRBD2 (5 bases). The V gene's germline CDR1 is SQVTM and CDR2 ANQGSEA. The CDR3 loop spans 13 amino acids. V lost 5 bases and J lost 3, with 13 bases in between.

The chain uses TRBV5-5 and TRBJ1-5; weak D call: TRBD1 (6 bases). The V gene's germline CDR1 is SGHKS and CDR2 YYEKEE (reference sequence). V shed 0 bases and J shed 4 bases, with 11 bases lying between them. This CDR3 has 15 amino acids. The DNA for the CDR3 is TGTGCCAGCAGCTTGGCCCCGACAGGAAATCAGCCCCAGCATTTT. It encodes CASSLAPTGNQPQHF.

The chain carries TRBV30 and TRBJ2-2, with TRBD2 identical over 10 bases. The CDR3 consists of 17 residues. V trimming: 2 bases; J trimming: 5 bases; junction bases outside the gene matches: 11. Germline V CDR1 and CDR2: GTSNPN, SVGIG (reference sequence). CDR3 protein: CAWSLAAGGPGTGELFF. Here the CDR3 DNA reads TGTGCCTGGAGTCTGGCAGCGGGAGGGCCGGGGACCGGGGAGCTGTTTTTT.

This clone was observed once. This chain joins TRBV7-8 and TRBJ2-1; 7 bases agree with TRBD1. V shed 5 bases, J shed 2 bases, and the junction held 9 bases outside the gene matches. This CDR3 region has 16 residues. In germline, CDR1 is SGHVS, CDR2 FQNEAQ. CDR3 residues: CASSPRGKTPYNEQFF. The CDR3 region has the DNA TGTGCCAGCAGCCCCAGGGGGAAAACCCCCTACAATGAGCAGTTCTTC.

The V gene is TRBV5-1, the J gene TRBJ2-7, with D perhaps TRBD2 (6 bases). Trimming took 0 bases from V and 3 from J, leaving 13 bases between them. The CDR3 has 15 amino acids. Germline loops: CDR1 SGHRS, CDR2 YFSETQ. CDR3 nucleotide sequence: TGCGCCAGCAGCTTGGCCGCGGGGAACTACTACGAGCAGTACTTC. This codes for CASSLAAGNYYEQYF.

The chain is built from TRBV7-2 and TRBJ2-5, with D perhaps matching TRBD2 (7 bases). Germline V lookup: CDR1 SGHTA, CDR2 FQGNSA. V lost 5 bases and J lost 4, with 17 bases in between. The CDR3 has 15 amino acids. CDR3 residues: CASSPGGPGGETQYF. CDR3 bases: TGTGCCAGCAGCCCCGGGGGGCCCGGGGGAGAGACCCAGTACTTC.

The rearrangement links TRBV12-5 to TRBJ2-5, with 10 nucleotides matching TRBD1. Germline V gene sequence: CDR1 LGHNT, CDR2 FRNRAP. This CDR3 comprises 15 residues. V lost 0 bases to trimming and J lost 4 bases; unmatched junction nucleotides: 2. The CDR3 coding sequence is TGTGCTAGTGGTTTGGTAGGACAGGGGGGAGAGACCCAGTACTTC. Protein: CASGLVGQGGETQYF.

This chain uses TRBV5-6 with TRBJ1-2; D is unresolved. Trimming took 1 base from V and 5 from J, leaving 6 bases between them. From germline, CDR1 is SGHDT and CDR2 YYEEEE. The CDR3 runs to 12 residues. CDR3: CASSLFRYGYTF. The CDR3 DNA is TGTGCCAGCAGCTTGTTCAGATATGGCTACACCTTC.

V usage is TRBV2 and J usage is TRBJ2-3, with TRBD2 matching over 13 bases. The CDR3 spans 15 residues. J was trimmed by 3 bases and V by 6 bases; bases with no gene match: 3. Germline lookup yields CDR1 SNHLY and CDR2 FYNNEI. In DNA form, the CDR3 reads TGTGCCAGCAGCCCACTAGCGGGAGGGACAGATACGCAGTATTTT. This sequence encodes CASSPLAGGTDTQYF.

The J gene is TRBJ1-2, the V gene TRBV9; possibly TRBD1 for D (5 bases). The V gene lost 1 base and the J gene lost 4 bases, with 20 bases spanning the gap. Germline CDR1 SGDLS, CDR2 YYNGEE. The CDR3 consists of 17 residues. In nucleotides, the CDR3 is TGTGCCAGCAGCGTACAGACAGCTGCTAACTATGGCTATGGCTACACCTTC. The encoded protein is CASSVQTAANYGYGYTF.